This TCR beta chain was observed in a study of shared T cell receptors in the human thymus. This table comes from immunoSEQ multiplex PCR, and its TCRdb copy is limited to in-frame clones, with some not included. The sample lists hundreds of thousands of clones, approximately 88% occurring once. The germline gives CDR1 SGHAT, CDR2 FQNNGV. Trimming removed 5 bases from V and 4 bases from J; junction bases left unmatched: 12. This CDR3 has 16 residues. These same data were also listed under a study on human thymus T cells. Turning to that study: Finnish infants who were healthy and having corrective surgery for congenital heart defects made up the donors. Thymus pieces cut out during corrective heart surgery were the tissue that was used. Use of V and J genes seemed skewed within the thymic and blood repertoires. As related research reported, thymic repertoires overlapped highly among unrelated individuals.

This chain connects TRBV11-2 to TRBJ1-2; 8 nucleotides align to TRBD1. The sample was thymocytes. The source is a boy in the first two years of life with a congenital heart defect. The CDR3 DNA follows: TGTGCCAGCAGCCGCATTTTACAGGGGGTTACCTATGGCTACACCTTC. Translating it yields CASSRILQGVTYGYTF.